Listed here is a single TCR beta chain. In the same sample, other DNA sequences code for this CDR3. V lost 0 bases and J 2 bases, leaving 5 bases between the germline ends. CDR3 length: 13 amino acids. The germline V gene has CDR1 MNHEY and CDR2 SMNVEV (reference sequence). The data stem from a study of blood T cell repertoires in COVID-19. Turning to the study itself: Some COVID-19 samples were acute and others convalescent; all came from the United States, Italy and Spain. Nucleic acid was either cDNA or gDNA, and it came from T cells, B-cell-depleted T cells, or PBMCs.

In the source study's methods: The assay estimated nucleated cells by amplifying reference gene primers. Generated by immunoSEQ multiplex PCR, the TCRdb table keeps only in-frame clones and is missing some. V and J calls and clone size are copied from that table; D and trimming were computed from the DNA. The sample includes 150,000 to 200,000 clones, roughly 87% of them seen just once. V is TRBV27 and J is TRBJ2-7; a weak D match, TRBD2 (5 bases). This receptor was obtained from a man aged 18 to 29 who had recovered from COVID-19. Sequencing was carried out using peripheral blood. The DNA of the CDR3 is TGTGCCAGCAGTTTATCGCGGGCCTACGAGCAGTACTTC. This encodes CASSLSRAYEQYF.